This T cell receptor beta chain is from a study of T cells in Graves' hyperthyroidism and ophthalmopathy. About the study: Staff took peripheral blood when the initial diagnosis was made, before any treatment began.

Amplification yielded TCR beta CDR3 regions, with RNA transcripts as the source. RT-PCR in the first round (using the HTBI primer set) targeted the TCR CDR3. MiXCR, run by TCRdb on the multiplex PCR reads, gives a single entry per CDR3 protein. The data contain 300,000 or so distinct CDR3 sequences, roughly 23% of them seen just once; the ten biggest clones take up 50%. It was considered stable Graves' hyperthyroidism when ophthalmopathy did not progress within 18 months. Note on this clonotype: Its antigen is unidentified.

The CDR3 is made up of 14 amino acids. Germline V gene data show CDR1 as SGHNT and CDR2 as YYREEE (reference sequence). V dropped 4 bases and J dropped 4 bases, with 14 bases sitting between them. Overall study findings and caveats: Researchers found most expanded thyroid clonotypes above 0.001 in blood as well.

This receptor was identified in a woman aged 50 to 60 with Graves' hyperthyroidism. The chain uses TRBV5-4 and TRBJ1-1, with D tentatively TRBD1 (6 bases). Sequencing was carried out using blood. The CDR3, as DNA: TGTGCCAGCAGCAACGGTTGGGGGGCCACTGAAGCTTTCTTT. This codes for CASSNGWGATEAFF. Complete variable domain (other parts from reference TRBV5-4 and TRBJ1-1): ETGVTQSPTHLIKTRGQQVTLRCSSQSGHNTVSWYQQALGQGPQFIFQYYREEENGRGNFPPRFSGLQFPNYSSELNVNALELDDSALYLCASSNGWGATEAFFGQGTRLTVV.